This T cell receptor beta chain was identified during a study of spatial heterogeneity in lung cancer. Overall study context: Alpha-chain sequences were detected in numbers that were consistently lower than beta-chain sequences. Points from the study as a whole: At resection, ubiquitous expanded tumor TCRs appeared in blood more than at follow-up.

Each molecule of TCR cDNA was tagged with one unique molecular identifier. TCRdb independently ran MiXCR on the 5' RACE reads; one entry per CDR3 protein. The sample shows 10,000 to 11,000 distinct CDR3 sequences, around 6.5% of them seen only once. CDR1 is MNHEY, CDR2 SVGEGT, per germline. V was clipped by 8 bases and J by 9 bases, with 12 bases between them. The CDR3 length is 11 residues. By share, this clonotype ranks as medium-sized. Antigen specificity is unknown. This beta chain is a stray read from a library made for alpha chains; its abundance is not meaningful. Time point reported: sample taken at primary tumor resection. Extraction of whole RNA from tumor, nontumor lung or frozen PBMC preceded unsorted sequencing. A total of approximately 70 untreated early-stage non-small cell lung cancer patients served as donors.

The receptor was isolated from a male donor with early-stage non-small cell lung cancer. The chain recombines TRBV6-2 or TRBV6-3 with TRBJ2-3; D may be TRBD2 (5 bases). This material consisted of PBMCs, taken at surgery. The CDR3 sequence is CASSPEGTQYF. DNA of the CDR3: TGTGCCAGCTCTCCCGAGGGAACGCAGTATTTT.